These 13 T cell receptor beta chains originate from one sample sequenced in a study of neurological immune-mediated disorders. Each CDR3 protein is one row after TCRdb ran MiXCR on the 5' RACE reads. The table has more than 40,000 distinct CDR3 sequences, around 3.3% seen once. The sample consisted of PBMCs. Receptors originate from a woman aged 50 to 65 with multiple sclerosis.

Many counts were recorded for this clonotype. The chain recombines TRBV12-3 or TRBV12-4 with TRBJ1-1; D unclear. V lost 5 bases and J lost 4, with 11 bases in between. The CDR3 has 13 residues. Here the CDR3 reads CASSLRWATEAFF. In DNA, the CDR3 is TGTGCCAGCAGTCTAAGGTGGGCCACTGAAGCTTTCTTT.

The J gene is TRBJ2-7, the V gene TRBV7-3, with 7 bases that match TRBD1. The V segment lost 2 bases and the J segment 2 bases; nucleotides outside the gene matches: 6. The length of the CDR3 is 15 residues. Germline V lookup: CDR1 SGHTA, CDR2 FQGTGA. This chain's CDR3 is CASSLFPGGPYEQYF. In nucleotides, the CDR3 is TGTGCCAGCAGCTTATTCCCAGGGGGTCCCTACGAGCAGTACTTC.

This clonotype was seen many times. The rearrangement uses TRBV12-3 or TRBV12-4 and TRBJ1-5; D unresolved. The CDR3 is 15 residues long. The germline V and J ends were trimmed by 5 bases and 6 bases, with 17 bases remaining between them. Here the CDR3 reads CASSPSGKWGQPQHF. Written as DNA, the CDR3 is TGTGCCAGCAGTCCGAGCGGGAAATGGGGTCAGCCCCAGCATTTT.

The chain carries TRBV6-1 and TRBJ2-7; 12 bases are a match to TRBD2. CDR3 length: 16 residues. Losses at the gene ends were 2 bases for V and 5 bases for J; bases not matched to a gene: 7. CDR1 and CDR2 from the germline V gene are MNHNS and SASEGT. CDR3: CASSEPASGGANEQYV. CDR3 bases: TGTGCCAGCAGTGAACCGGCTAGCGGGGGGGCAAACGAGCAGTACGTC.

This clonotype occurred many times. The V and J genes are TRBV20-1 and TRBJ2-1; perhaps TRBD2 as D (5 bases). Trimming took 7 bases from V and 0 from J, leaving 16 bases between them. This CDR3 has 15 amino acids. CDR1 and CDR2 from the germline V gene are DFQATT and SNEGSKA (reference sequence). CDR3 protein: CSVWGAVSSYNEQFF. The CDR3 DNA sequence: TGCAGTGTATGGGGAGCCGTAAGCTCCTACAATGAGCAGTTCTTC.

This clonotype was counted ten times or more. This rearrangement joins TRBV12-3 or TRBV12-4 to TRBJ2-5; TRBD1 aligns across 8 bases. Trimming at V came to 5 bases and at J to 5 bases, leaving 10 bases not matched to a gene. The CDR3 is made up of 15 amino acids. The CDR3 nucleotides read TGTGCCAGCAGTCCGCACAGGGGGTTATATGAGACCCAGTACTTC. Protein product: CASSPHRGLYETQYF.

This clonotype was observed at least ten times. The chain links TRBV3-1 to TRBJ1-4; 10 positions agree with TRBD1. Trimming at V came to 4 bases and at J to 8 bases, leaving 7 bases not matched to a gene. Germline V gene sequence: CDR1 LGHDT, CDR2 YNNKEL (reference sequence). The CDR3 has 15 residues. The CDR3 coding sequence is TGTGCCAGCAGCCCCCGGGGACAGGGGAAGGAAAAACTGTTTTTT. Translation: CASSPRGQGKEKLFF.

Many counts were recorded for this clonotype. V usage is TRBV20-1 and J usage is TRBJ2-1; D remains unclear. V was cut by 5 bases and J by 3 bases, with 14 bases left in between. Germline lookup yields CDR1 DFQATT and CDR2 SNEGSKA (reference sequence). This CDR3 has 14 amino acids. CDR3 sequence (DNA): TGCAGTGCTGGTGGGCAGGTTGGCTACAATGAGCAGTTCTTC. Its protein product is CSAGGQVGYNEQFF.

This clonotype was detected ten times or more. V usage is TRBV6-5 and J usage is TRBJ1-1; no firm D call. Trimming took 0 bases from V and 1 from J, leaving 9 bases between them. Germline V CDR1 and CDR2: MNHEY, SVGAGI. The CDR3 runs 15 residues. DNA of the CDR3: TGTGCCAGCAGTTACTCGGCGACACCGAACACTGAAGCTTTCTTT. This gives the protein CASSYSATPNTEAFF.

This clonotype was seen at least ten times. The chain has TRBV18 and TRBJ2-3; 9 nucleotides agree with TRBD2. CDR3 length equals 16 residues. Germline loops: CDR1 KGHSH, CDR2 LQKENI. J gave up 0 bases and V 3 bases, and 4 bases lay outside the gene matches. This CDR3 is CASSPDTSGSTDTQYF. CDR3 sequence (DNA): TGTGCCAGCTCACCTGACACTAGCGGGAGCACAGATACGCAGTATTTT.

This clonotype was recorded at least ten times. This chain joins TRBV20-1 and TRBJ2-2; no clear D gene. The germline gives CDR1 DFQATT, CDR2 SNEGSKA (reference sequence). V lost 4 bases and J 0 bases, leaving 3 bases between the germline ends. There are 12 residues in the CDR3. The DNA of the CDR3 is TGCAGTGCTATTGCGAACACCGGGGAGCTGTTTTTT. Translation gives CSAIANTGELFF.

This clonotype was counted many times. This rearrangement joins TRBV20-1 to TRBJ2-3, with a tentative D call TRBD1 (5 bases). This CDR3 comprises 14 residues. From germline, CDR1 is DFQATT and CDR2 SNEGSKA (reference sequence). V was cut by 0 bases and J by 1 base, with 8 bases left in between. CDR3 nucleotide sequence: TGCAGTGCTAGAGATCAGGGCCGCACAGATACGCAGTATTTT. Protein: CSARDQGRTDTQYF.

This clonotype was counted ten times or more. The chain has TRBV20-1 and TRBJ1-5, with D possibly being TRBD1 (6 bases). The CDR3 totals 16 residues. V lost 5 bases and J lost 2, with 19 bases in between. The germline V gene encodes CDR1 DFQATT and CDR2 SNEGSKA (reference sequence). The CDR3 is CSAQRGGAGRNQPQHF. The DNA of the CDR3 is TGCAGTGCTCAGAGGGGGGGCGCCGGTCGCAATCAGCCCCAGCATTTT.